This TCR beta chain was obtained from a study of cytomegalovirus exposure and HLA in healthy donors. About the study: Early on, a data release was issued that held about 85 million unique TCRs from HLA-typed donors. General study results and limits: Later analysis suggested links between common viral pathogens and several top significant clusters.

The PCR had 60 Vbeta and 13 Jbeta primers. Only in-frame clones appear in the TCRdb table, and some are missing; sequencing was by immunoSEQ multiplex PCR. The sample shows roughly 140,000 clones, roughly 64% of them seen only once. Germline V gene lookup returns CDR1 MDHEN and CDR2 SYDVKM. CDR3 length: 16 residues. V lost 0 bases and J 2 bases, leaving 11 bases between the germline ends. Points on this clone: Its antigen is still unknown.

The sample comprised PBMCs. The receptor was isolated from a woman aged 25-40 years in good health and CMV-seropositive. The genes are TRBV28 and TRBJ1-5, with unresolved D. Written as DNA, the CDR3 is TGTGCCAGCAGTTTATGGGAGATTGTGGGCAATCAGCCCCAGCATTTT. It is translated as CASSLWEIVGNQPQHF.